This entry lists 6 T cell receptor beta chains sequenced from one sample in a study of shared clonotypes between healthy human individuals. The method was immunoSEQ multiplex PCR; TCRdb's version includes in-frame clones alone and lacks a portion of them. In the table there are over 1.5 million clones, 98% of which are singletons. The material sequenced was naive CD4+ T cells sorted from blood. Stated subset: CD45RA+ positively selected. Source of these receptors: a man under 40 in good health.

The chain couples TRBV5-6 to TRBJ1-2; possible D gene TRBD1, 6 bases. V was cut by 7 bases and J by 6 bases, with 13 bases left in between. The length of the CDR3 is 12 residues. CDR1 is SGHDT and CDR2 is YYEEEE in the germline V gene. The CDR3 sequence is CASGTGLDGYTF. The CDR3 region has the DNA TGTGCCAGCGGAACAGGGTTGGATGGCTACACCTTC.

The chain uses TRBV28 and TRBJ1-2; perhaps TRBD1 as D (6 bases). V shed 5 bases and J shed 3 bases, with 10 bases lying between them. CDR1 is MDHEN, CDR2 SYDVKM, per germline. The CDR3 runs 13 residues. The CDR3 here is CASSGQPYYGYTF. The CDR3 nucleotides are TGTGCCAGCAGTGGACAGCCCTACTATGGCTACACCTTC.

The V and J genes are TRBV7-2 and TRBJ1-2; D unresolved. With 1 base removed from V and 6 bases from J, the gap between germline ends came to 15 bases. Germline V gene lookup returns CDR1 SGHTA and CDR2 FQGNSA. The length of the CDR3 is 15 residues. The CDR3 DNA reads TGTGCCAGCAGCTTAGTTTCGGGCGCCATCGATGGCTACACCTTC. Translation: CASSLVSGAIDGYTF.

The rearrangement joins TRBV5-1 to TRBJ2-1; TRBD2 agrees at 12 bases. Looked up from germline, CDR1 is SGHRS and CDR2 is YFSETQ. There are 15 residues in the CDR3. V lost 3 bases and J lost 8; bases outside the gene matches: 6. As DNA, the CDR3 is TGCGCCAGCAGCTCGGGACTAGCGGGTAACTATGAGCAGTTCTTC. Protein sequence: CASSSGLAGNYEQFF.

This clone was detected a few times. J is TRBJ2-1 and V is TRBV10-1, with D hard to call. The CDR3 totals 12 residues. Germline-derived CDR1 and CDR2 are WNHNN and SYGVQD (reference sequence). Trimming took off 3 bases at V and 3 bases at J, with 3 bases between the two ends. CDR3 residues: CASSEDYNEQFF. CDR3 DNA sequence: TGCGCCAGCAGTGAAGACTACAATGAGCAGTTCTTC.

The V call is TRBV7-2, the J call TRBJ2-7; 13 bases match TRBD2. The germline V gene has CDR1 SGHTA and CDR2 FQGNSA. V shed 5 bases and J 6 bases; nucleotides not matched to a gene: 7. This CDR3 is 15 amino acids long. CDR3 region: CASSEGTSGIREQYF. The CDR3 DNA reads TGTGCCAGCAGCGAGGGGACTAGCGGGATTCGCGAGCAGTACTTC.